This TCR beta chain was captured in a study of T-cell reconstitution after alpha-beta-depleted transplantation in children. Overall study results and limits: In patients about two months after transplant, alpha-beta T cells reportedly arose from several hundred expanded graft clones.

For this clonotype: What it binds is unknown.

J lost 4 bases, V lost 5 bases, and 7 bases had no gene match. The CDR3 covers 16 residues. This sample's TCRbeta library carried unique molecular identifier barcodes. A single record per CDR3 protein comes from TCRdb applying MiXCR to the PCR reads. The sample includes about 250,000 distinct CDR3 sequences, about 24% of them seen just once. The source material was PBMCs, mostly from graft donor cells, sampled 360 days after TCRalphabeta/CD19-depleted stem cell transplant. V usage is TRBV12-3 or TRBV12-4 and J usage is TRBJ2-5; 13 bases are shared with TRBD2. This clonotype was obtained from a female patient aged 2-15 years who had a stem cell transplant for congenital amegakaryocytic thrombocytopenia, so the T cells may come from the graft donor. The CDR3 reads CASSPLAGGPRETQYF. DNA for the CDR3: TGTGCCAGCAGTCCACTAGCGGGAGGGCCCAGAGAGACCCAGTACTTC.